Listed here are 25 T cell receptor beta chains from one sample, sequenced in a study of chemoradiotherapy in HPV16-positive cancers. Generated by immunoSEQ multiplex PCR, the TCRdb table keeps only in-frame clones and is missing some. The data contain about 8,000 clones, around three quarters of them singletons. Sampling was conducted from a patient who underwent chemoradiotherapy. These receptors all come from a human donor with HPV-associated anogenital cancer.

The CDR3 bases are TGTGCCAGTAGTATAGGACATCGGGCACACTACGAGCAGTACTTC. It codes for CASSIGHRAHYEQYF. The chain links TRBV19 to TRBJ2-7; D is unclear. Trimming took 1 base from V and 3 from J, leaving 13 bases between them. This CDR3 contains 15 residues. Germline V lookup: CDR1 LNHDA, CDR2 SQIVND (reference sequence). The full variable domain, in which reference TRBV19 and TRBJ2-7 provide the parts outside the CDR3, is DGGITQSPKYLFRKEGQNVTLSCEQNLNHDAMYWYRQDPGQGLRLIYYSQIVNDFQKGDIAEGYSVSREKKESFPLTVTSAQKNPTAFYLCASSIGHRAHYEQYFGPGTRLTVT.

The CDR3 spells CASSQPGTGGGYTF. CDR3 coding DNA: TGCGCCAGCAGTCAACCCGGGACAGGGGGTGGCTACACCTTC. This chain connects TRBV23-1 to TRBJ1-2, with 11 bases matching TRBD1. TRBV23-1 is noted as an ORF with a role that remains uncertain. This CDR3 has 14 amino acids. Trimming took 2 bases from V and 7 from J; bases not matched to a gene: 3.

CDR3 protein: CASSLRGAGYNEQFF. The DNA for the CDR3 is TGTGCCAGCAGCTTGAGGGGAGCGGGTTACAATGAGCAGTTCTTC. V usage is TRBV5-4 and J usage is TRBJ2-1; TRBD2 might be the D (6 bases). This CDR3 contains 15 residues. Per the germline V gene, CDR1 is SGHNT and CDR2 is YYREEE (reference sequence). V was pared by 1 base and J by 4 bases, with 12 bases between.

This CDR3 is CASNRTDTRPNEKLFF. CDR3 sequence (DNA): TGTGCCAGCAATCGGACAGATACTCGCCCTAATGAAAAACTGTTTTTT. The genes are TRBV6-8 and TRBJ1-4, with D possibly matching TRBD1 (6 bases). Germline lookup yields CDR1 MNHGY and CDR2 SAAAGT. This CDR3 is built from 16 residues. Trimming shortened V by 7 bases and J by 3 bases, and 18 bases separated the two germline ends.

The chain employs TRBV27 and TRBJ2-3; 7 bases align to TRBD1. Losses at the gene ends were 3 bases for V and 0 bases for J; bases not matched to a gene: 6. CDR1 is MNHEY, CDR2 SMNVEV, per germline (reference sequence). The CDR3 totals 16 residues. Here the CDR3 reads CASSFTGAISTDTQYF. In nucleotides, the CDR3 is TGTGCCAGCAGTTTTACAGGGGCAATTAGCACAGATACGCAGTATTTT.

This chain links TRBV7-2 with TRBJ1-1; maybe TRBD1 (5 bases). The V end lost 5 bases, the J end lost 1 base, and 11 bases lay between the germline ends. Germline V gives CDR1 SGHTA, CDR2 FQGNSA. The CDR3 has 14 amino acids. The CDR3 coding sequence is TGTGCCAGCAGCAAAAACACAGGGAACACTGAAGCTTTCTTT. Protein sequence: CASSKNTGNTEAFF.

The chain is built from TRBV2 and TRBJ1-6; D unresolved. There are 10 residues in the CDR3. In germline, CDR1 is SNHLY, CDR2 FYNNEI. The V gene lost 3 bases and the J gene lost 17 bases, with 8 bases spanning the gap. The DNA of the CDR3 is TGTGCCAGCAGTGACAGTAAGGTCCACTTT. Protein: CASSDSKVHF.

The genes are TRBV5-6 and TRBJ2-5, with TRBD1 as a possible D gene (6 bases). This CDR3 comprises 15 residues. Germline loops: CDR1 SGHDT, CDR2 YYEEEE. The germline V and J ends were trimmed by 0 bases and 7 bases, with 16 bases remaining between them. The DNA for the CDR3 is TGTGCCAGCAGCTTGGTTTCCCAGGGGTCGGGGACCCAGTACTTC. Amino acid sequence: CASSLVSQGSGTQYF.

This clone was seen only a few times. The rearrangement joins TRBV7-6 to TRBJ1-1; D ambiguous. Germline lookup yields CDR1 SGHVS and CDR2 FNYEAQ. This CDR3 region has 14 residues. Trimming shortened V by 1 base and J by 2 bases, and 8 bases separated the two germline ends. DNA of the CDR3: TGTGCCAGCAGCTTAGTAGACTTAAACACTGAAGCTTTCTTT. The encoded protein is CASSLVDLNTEAFF.

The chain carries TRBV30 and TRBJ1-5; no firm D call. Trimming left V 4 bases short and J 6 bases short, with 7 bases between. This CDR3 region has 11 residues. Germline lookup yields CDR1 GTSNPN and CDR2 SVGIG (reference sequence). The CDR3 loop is CAWTTPQPQHF. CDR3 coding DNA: TGTGCCTGGACCACCCCTCAGCCCCAGCATTTT.

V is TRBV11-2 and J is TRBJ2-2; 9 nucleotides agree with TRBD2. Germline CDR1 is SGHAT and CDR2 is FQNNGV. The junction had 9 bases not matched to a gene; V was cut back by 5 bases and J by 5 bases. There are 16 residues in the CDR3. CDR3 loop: CASSRLAGVSTGELFF. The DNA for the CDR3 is TGTGCCAGCAGCCGGTTAGCGGGAGTTTCTACCGGGGAGCTGTTTTTT. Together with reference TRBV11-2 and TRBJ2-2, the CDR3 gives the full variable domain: EAGVAQSPRYKIIEKRQSVAFWCNPISGHATLYWYQQILGQGPKLLIQFQNNGVVDDSQLPKDRFSAERLKGVDSTLKIQPAKLEDSAVYLCASSRLAGVSTGELFFGEGSRLTVL.

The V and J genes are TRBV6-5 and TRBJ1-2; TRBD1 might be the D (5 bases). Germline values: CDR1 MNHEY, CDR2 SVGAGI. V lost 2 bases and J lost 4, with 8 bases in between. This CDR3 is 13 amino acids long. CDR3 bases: TGTGCCAGCAGTTACCCCGGGACCTATGGCTACACCTTC. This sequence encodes CASSYPGTYGYTF.

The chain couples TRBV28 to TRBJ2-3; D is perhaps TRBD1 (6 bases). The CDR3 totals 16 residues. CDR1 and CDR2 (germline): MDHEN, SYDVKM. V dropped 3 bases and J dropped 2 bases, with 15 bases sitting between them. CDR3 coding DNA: TGTGCCAGCAGTTTCGCGACAGGTGGAACCACAGATACGCAGTATTTT. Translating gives CASSFATGGTTDTQYF.

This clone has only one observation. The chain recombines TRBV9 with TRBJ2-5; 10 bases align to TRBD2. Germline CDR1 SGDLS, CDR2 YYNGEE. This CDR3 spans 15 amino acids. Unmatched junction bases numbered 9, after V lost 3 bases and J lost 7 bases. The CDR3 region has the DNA TGTGCCAGCAGCGGCCAGCGGGGGGGCCTTGGGACCCAGTACTTC. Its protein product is CASSGQRGGLGTQYF.

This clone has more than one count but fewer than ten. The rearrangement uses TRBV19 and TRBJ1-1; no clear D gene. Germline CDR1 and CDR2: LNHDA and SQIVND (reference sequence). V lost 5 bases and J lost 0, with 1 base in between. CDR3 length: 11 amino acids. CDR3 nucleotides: TGTGCCAGTAGTTTGAACACTGAAGCTTTCTTT. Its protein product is CASSLNTEAFF.

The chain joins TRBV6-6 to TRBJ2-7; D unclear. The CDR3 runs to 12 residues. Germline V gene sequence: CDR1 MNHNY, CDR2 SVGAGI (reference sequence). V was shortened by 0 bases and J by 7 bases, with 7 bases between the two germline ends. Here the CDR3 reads CASSYSRQEQYF. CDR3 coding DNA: TGTGCCAGCAGTTACTCGAGGCAAGAGCAGTACTTC.

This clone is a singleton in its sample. The CDR3 loop is CASSLARLHSYEQYF. The CDR3 region has the DNA TGTGCCAGCAGTTTAGCCAGGCTCCACTCCTACGAGCAGTACTTC. V usage is TRBV27 and J usage is TRBJ2-7; D not certain. Germline V gene data show CDR1 as MNHEY and CDR2 as SMNVEV (reference sequence). Trimming took off 2 bases at V and 0 bases at J, with 11 bases between the two ends. This CDR3 comprises 15 residues.

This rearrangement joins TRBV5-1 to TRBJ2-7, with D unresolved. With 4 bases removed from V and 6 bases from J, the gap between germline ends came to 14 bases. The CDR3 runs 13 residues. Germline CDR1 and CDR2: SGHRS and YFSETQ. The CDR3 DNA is TGCGCCAGCAGCCTCGGGCTTCGCTCCGAGCAGTACTTC. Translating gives CASSLGLRSEQYF.

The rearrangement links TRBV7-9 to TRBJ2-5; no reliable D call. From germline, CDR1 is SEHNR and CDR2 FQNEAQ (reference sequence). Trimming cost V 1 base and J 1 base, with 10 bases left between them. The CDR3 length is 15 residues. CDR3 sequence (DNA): TGTGCCAGCAGCTTAGTCTCTCAGACCCAAGAGACCCAGTACTTC. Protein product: CASSLVSQTQETQYF.

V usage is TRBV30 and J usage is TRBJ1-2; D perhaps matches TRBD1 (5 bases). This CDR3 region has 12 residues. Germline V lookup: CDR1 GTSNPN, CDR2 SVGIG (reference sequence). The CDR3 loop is CAGGVGPYGYTF. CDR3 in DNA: TGTGCGGGGGGAGTGGGGCCTTATGGCTACACCTTC.

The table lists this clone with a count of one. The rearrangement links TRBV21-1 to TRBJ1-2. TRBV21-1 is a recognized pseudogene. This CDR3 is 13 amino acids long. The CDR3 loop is CARPPGGRGGYTF. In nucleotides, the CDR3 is TGTGCCCGCCCCCCTGGGGGGCGCGGAGGCTACACCTTC.

CDR3 sequence: CASRGRQGNEQFF. The CDR3 DNA reads as TGTGCCAGCAGGGGGAGGCAGGGCAATGAGCAGTTCTTC. The chain links TRBV6-5 to TRBJ2-1, with D possibly matching TRBD2 (6 bases). The V end lost 6 bases, the J end lost 6 bases, and 12 bases lay between the germline ends. This CDR3 comprises 13 residues. Per the germline V gene, CDR1 is MNHEY and CDR2 is SVGAGI.

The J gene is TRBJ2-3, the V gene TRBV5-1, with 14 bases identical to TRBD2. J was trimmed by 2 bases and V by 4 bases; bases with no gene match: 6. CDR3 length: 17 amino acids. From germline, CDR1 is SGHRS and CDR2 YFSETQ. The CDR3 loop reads CASSTQGLAGATDTQYF. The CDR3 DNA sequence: TGCGCCAGCAGCACCCAGGGACTAGCGGGAGCCACAGATACGCAGTATTTT.

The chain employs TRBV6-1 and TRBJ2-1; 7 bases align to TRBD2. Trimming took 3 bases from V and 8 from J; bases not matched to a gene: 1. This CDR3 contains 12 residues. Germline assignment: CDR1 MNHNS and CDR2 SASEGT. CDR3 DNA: TGTGCCAGCAGTGACCGGGAGGATGAGCAGTTCTTC. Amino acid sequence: CASSDREDEQFF.

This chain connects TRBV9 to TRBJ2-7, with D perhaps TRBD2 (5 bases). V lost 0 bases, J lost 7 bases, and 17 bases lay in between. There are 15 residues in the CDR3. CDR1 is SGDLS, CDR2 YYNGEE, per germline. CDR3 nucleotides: TGTGCCAGCAGCGTAGCAGGACTCGTTCGTGAGGAGCAGTACTTC. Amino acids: CASSVAGLVREEQYF.